This T cell receptor (beta chain) was sequenced in a study of molecular identifiers for immune sequencing clone quantification. A word on this clonotype: A read error is possible here, since a much larger clone lies one base away.

For bulk TCR libraries, previously described methods and listed TCR primers were used. TCRdb analysed the PCR reads with MiXCR anew, one entry per CDR3 protein. The repertoire consists of about 65,000 distinct CDR3 sequences, with less than 20% occurring once and the leading ten covering about 1.6%. Sequencing was done on a sample of naive CD8+ T cells from blood, with Jurkat cell RNA spiked in. The subset was: FACS-sorted CD8+CD4-CCR7+CD45RA+ naive T cells. The clonotype comes from a human donor in good health. Some libraries in this study had Jurkat cell RNA spiked in.

The CDR3 here is CASSPNGGSGRAKNIQYF. The CDR3 DNA follows: TGTGCCAGCAGCCCCAACGGAGGTAGCGGGAGGGCCAAAAACATTCAGTACTTC. This rearrangement joins TRBV7-9 to TRBJ2-4, with 10 bases identical to TRBD2. Germline-derived CDR1 and CDR2 are SEHNR and FQNEAQ (reference sequence). CDR3 length: 18 amino acids. Trimming took 5 bases from V and 1 from J; bases not matched to a gene: 11.